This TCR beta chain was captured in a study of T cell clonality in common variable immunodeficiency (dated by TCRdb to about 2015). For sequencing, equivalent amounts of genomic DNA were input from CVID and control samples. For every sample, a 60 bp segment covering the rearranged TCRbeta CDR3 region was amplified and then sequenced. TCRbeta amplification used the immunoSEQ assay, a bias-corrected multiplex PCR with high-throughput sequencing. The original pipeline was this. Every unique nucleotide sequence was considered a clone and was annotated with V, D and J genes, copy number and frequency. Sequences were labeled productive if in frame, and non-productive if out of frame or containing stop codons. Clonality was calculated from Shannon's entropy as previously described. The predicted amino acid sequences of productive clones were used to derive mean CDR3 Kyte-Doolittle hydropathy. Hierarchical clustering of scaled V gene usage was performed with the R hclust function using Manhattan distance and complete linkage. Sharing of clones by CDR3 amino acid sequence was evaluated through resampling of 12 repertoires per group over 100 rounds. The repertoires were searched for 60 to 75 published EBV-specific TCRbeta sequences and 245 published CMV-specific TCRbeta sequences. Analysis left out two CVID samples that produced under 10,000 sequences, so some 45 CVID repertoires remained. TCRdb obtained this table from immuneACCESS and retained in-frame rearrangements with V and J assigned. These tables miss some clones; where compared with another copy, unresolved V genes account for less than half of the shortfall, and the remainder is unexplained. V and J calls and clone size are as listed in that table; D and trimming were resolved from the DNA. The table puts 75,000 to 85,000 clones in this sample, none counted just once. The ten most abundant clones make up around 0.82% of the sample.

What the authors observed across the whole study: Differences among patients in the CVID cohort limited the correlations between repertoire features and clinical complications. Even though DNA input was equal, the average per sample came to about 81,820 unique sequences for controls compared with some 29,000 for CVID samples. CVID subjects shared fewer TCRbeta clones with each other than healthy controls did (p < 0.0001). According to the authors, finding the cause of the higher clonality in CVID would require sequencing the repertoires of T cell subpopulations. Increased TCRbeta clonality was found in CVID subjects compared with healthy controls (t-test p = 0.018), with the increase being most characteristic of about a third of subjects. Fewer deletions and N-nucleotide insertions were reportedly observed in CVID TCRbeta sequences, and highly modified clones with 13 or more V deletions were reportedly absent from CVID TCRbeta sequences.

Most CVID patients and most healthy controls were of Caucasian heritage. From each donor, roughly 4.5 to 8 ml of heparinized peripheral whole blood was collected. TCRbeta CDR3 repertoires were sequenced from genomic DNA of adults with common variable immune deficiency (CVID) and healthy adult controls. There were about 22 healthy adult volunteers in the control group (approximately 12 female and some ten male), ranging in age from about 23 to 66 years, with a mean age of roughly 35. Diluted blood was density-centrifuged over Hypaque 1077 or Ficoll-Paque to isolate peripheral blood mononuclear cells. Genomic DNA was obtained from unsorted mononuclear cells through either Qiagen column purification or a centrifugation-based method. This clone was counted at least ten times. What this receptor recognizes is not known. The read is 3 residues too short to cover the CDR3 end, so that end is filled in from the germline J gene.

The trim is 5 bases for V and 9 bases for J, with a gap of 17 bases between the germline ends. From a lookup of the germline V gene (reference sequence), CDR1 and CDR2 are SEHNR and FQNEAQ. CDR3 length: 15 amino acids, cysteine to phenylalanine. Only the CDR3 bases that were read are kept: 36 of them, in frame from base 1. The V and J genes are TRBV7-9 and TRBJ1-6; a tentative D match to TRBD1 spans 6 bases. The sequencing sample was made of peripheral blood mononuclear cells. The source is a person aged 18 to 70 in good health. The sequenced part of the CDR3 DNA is TGTGCCAGCAGCGCAGGGGTAGGTCTCGGTTCACCC. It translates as CASSAGVGLGSP. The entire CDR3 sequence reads CASSAGVGLGSPLHF.